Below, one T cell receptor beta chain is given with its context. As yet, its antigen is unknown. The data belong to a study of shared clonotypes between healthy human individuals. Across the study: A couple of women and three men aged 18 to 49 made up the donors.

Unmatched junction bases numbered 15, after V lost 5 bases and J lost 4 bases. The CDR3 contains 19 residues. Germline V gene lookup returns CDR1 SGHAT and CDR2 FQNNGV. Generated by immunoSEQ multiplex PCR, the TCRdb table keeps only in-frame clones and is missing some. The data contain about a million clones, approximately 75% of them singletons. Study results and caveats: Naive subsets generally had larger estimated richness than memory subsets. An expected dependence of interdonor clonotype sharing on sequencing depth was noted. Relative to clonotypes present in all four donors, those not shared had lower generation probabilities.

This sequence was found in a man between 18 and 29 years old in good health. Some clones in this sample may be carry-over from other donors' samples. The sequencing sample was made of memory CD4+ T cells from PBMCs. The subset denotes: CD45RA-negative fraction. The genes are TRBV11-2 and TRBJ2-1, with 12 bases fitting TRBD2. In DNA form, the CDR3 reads TGTGCCAGCAGCCGCGCTCGGTTATCCGGGACTAGCGGGTACAATGAGCAGTTCTTC. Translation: CASSRARLSGTSGYNEQFF. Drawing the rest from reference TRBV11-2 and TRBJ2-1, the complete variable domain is EAGVAQSPRYKIIEKRQSVAFWCNPISGHATLYWYQQILGQGPKLLIQFQNNGVVDDSQLPKDRFSAERLKGVDSTLKIQPAKLEDSAVYLCASSRARLSGTSGYNEQFFGPGTRLTVL.